The subject of this entry is one T cell receptor beta chain. Its antigen specificity is not known. No base-level quality is on record; no much larger clone is a single base apart. The data stem from a study of shared clonotypes between healthy human individuals (dated by TCRdb to the early 2020s). Background on the whole study: A few men and a couple of women, aged 18 to 49 years, made up the cohort. Per donor, three plates each were used for CD4 naive and CD4 memory, two for CD8 naive, and one for CD8 memory. To estimate repertoire size and how much clonotypes are shared between individuals, the study performed deep sequencing of blood TCR repertoires from 4 to 6 healthy adults. Different laboratories and diverse techniques were used to prepare libraries and sequence TCR repertoires, to increase sequencing depth and limit assay-specific biases. Per donor, leukapheresis produced somewhere between about 0.94 and 9.5 billion PBMCs.

Healthy HIV-negative adults with no recently reported acute infections or vaccinations were included as donors. All donors were Caucasian adults living in Nashville, Tennessee, USA. CD4+ T cells were enriched by magnetic negative selection, after which naive cells were positively selected on CD45RA and the negative fraction was taken as the memory subset. Blood was collected by leukapheresis, and PBMCs were isolated by Ficoll-Histopaque density gradient centrifugation and then cryopreserved in liquid nitrogen vapor phase. Analytical flow cytometry was used to check the purity and quantity of each magnetically sorted T cell population. Genomic DNA was isolated from every sorted fraction and measured by UV absorbance on a Nanodrop 2000c. The CDR3, cysteine through phenylalanine, is 16 amino acids long. Only the CDR3 region is kept as DNA, spanning 48 bases read in frame from base 1. CDR1 and CDR2 are drawn from the germline V gene: MDHEN, SYDVKM. Relative to germline, V is 5 bases shorter and J is 1 base shorter, with 15 bases between their ends.

Using the deep immunoSEQ assay, multiplex PCR amplified TCR CDR3 regions from genomic DNA. For each cell subset, the extracted genomic DNA was distributed evenly across all wells of several immunoSEQ 96-well plates, and each plate served as one replicate. Each replicate PCR for sorted subsets received about 220 ng genomic DNA, equal to 28,000 or so T cell genomes. The purified libraries were quantified using a Qubit 3.0 fluorometer, sized with a Bioanalyzer 2100, and then quantified again using the KAPA Library Quantification kit. A separate single-read 150-cycle Illumina NextSeq 550 flow cell was used to sequence each immunoSEQ 96-well plate. The original pipeline was this. The immunoSEQ output contained only junctional sequences without quality scores, so filtering could not match that applied to full-length reads. Sequences were annotated with PyIR, a Python wrapper for IgBLAST v1.9, and V/J genes and CDR3 were assigned using IMGT germline references. Reads with weak V/J assignments (E-value above 1e-6), missing CDR3, stop codons, out-of-frame junctions, or ambiguous translated residues were removed. V3J clonotypes were defined as sequences sharing the same inferred V gene, J gene, and CDR3 amino acid sequence. To compute the percentage overlap between repertoires, the number of shared unique clonotypes was divided by the size of the smaller repertoire. Richness of each repertoire was evaluated using RTK rarefaction, the Chao1 estimator, and Recon v2.1 estimates of unobserved clonotypes. For all TCRbeta clonotypes obtained by the gDNA method from several donors, generation probabilities were computed with OLGA. Sourced from immuneACCESS, this table was stored by TCRdb with only in-frame sequences that have V and J called. A share of the clones is absent; for the studies checked, an unresolved V gene accounts for under half, and the remainder has no known explanation. D and trimming were read from the DNA, whereas the V and J calls and clone size are those reported in that table. The sample records 550,000 to 800,000 clones, approximately 79% of which are singletons. The top ten clones comprise roughly 1.7% of the sample.

Overall study results and their limits: Naive subsets generally had larger estimated clonotype richness than memory subsets. Pairwise subsampling led to the expectation that sequencing depth would affect the degree of clonotype sharing among donors. Compared with non-shared clonotypes, the clonotypes found in all four sorted-subset donors had higher generation probabilities. Incomplete sequencing was indicated by rarefaction of sorted-subset datasets, despite the large sequencing depth. Because the study included a small number of donors, the genetic and exposure-history diversity represented was limited. When a few donors were compared, the shared fraction of clonotypes was around 5% for naive CD4, 3% to 4% for naive CD8, 2% to 2.5% for memory CD4, and 0.4% for memory CD8. Sampling was restricted to blood, and TCR repertoires in tissue are likely to differ from TCR repertoires in blood.

The sequence joins TRBV28 to TRBJ2-1, with a tentative D call of TRBD1 or TRBD2, each matching 6 bases. The TCR comes from a woman aged 25 to 39 in good health. The sequencing input was memory CD4+ T cells sorted from blood. Sample cell subset or site, as interpreted from the label and publication: CD45RA-negative fraction. For the CDR3, the sequence is CASSPMRGASYNEQFF. The nucleotide sequence reads TGTGCCAGCAGTCCCATGAGGGGGGCTTCCTACAATGAGCAGTTCTTC. The variable domain in full, with residues beyond the CDR3 obtained from the reference TRBV28 and TRBJ2-1 genes, is DVKVTQSSRYLVKRTGEKVFLECVQDMDHENMFWYRQDPGLGLRLIYFSYDVKMKEKGDIPEGYSVSREKKERFSLILESASTNQTSMYLCASSPMRGASYNEQFFGPGTRLTVL.